The clone carrying this T cell receptor (beta chain) was seen a handful of times. The V gene lost 7 bases and the J gene lost 6 bases, with 16 bases spanning the gap. Germline loops: CDR1 DFQATT, CDR2 SNEGSKA (reference sequence). The CDR3 is made up of 13 amino acids. Template switching by 5'RACE produced TCR cDNA, adding a universal primer site and UMIs. One entry per CDR3 protein, called by TCRdb with MiXCR from the 5' RACE reads. This table holds a few hundred thousand distinct CDR3 sequences, 3% to 4.5% found once. The sample is drawn from a study of T cells after yellow fever vaccination. This chain connects TRBV20-1 to TRBJ2-1, with D possibly TRBD2 on 6 matching bases. The sequence derives from a man aged 18 to 29 who received the YFV17D yellow fever vaccine. The specimen comprised PBMCs, sampled 5 days after the yellow fever booster vaccination. DNA of the CDR3: TGCAGTGTTGTTCGGGGGAAGGTCAATGAGCAGTTCTTC. As protein: CSVVRGKVNEQFF.